The 28 T cell receptor beta chains listed next were all sequenced from one sample in a study of CXCR3-negative and CXCR3-positive naive CD8 T cells. Libraries were UMI-labeled 5' RACE TRB cDNA. After re-calling the 5' RACE reads, TCRdb lists one entry per CDR3 protein, DNA absent. This repertoire includes around 45,000 distinct CDR3 sequences. The material sequenced was naive CXCR3- CD8+ T cells from blood. Indicated subset: CD45RO-CCR7+CD27+CD95- naive CD8+ T cells lacking CXCR3 (TNR3-). These receptors were taken from a human donor in good health. Some clones in this sample may be carry-over from other donors' samples.

The chain employs TRBV27 and TRBJ2-1. In germline, CDR1 is MNHEY, CDR2 SMNVEV (reference sequence). This CDR3 region has 14 residues. CDR3 residues: CASSFSFSYNEQFF.

This chain joins TRBV21-1 and TRBJ1-5. TRBV21-1 counts as a pseudogene. CDR3 length equals 15 residues. Here the CDR3 reads CASSKCITYNQPQHF.

V is TRBV20-1 and J is TRBJ1-6; the TCRdb D gene call, TRBD1, has no DNA to confirm it. Germline V gives CDR1 DFQATT, CDR2 SNEGSKA (reference sequence). The CDR3 runs 15 residues. The CDR3 spells CSARVPSTRGSPLHF.

This chain uses TRBV6-5 with TRBJ2-1. Germline V gene lookup returns CDR1 MNHEY and CDR2 SVGAGI. The CDR3 loop spans 14 amino acids. This CDR3 is CASSYGESYNEQFF.

This chain connects TRBV7-6 to TRBJ2-7. This CDR3 comprises 15 residues. CDR1 is SGHVS, CDR2 FNYEAQ, per germline. The CDR3 here is CASSLDPAGLNEQYF. The whole variable domain, remainder taken from reference TRBV7-6 and TRBJ2-7, is GAGVSQSPRYKVTKRGQDVALRCDPISGHVSLYWYRQALGQGPEFLTYFNYEAQQDKSGLPNDRFSAERPEGSISTLTIQRTEQRDSAMYRCASSLDPAGLNEQYFGPGTRLTVT.

This chain uses TRBV6-5 with TRBJ2-1; the TCRdb D gene call, TRBD2, has no DNA to confirm it. CDR1 and CDR2 (germline): MNHEY, SVGAGI. The CDR3 is 16 amino acids. The CDR3 region is CASSYKLTIAVNEQFF.

V usage is TRBV5-1 and J usage is TRBJ1-1; TCRdb calls TRBD1, which cannot be checked without DNA. Germline lookup yields CDR1 SGHRS and CDR2 YFSETQ. This CDR3 comprises 14 residues. This CDR3 is CASSLDGANTEAFF.

V usage is TRBV29-1 and J usage is TRBJ2-1; TCRdb outputs TRBD1, but without DNA this stays unchecked. The length of the CDR3 is 13 residues. The germline V gene encodes CDR1 SQVTM and CDR2 ANQGSEA. Here the CDR3 reads CSVEHGTNPEQFF.

The chain has TRBV18 and TRBJ2-1. The germline gives CDR1 KGHSH, CDR2 LQKENI. This CDR3 has 14 amino acids. CDR3: CASSPASSYNEQFF.

This chain joins TRBV4-1 and TRBJ2-7; TCRdb selects TRBD1, and the lack of DNA leaves this call unchecked. This CDR3 region has 14 residues. Germline CDR1 reads MGHRA; CDR2 reads YSYEKL. CDR3 sequence: CASREADRGYEQYF.

This chain links TRBV20-1 with TRBJ2-1; without DNA, the TCRdb call of TRBD1 cannot be checked. CDR1 is DFQATT and CDR2 is SNEGSKA in the germline V gene (reference sequence). This CDR3 is 15 amino acids long. The CDR3 reads CSARSRDISYNEQFF.

The genes are TRBV7-9 and TRBJ2-1; lacking DNA, the TRBD1 call made by TCRdb goes unchecked. The CDR3 has 15 residues. CDR1 is SEHNR, CDR2 FQNEAQ, per germline (reference sequence). CDR3 residues: CASSLGQGAVDEQFF.

Here the CDR3 reads CASSFAHNSPLHF. The chain has TRBV27 and TRBJ1-6. The CDR3 sequence is 13 residues long. CDR1 and CDR2 (germline): MNHEY, SMNVEV (reference sequence).

This rearrangement joins TRBV6-2 or TRBV6-3 to TRBJ2-1. The CDR3 consists of 15 residues. Germline CDR1 and CDR2: MNHEY and SVGEGT. CDR3 sequence reads: CASSSPAEIYNEQFF.

The rearrangement uses TRBV5-8 and TRBJ1-1. The CDR3 length is 15 residues. The germline V gene has CDR1 SGHTS and CDR2 YDEGEE. The CDR3 here is CASSYARGAGTEAFF.

The gene calls are TRBV20-1 and TRBJ2-5; TCRdb designates TRBD1, a call that cannot be tested without DNA. Germline V CDR1 and CDR2: DFQATT, SNEGSKA (reference sequence). The CDR3 runs 16 residues. Here the CDR3 reads CSARDSAASWGETQYF.

V usage is TRBV20-1 and J usage is TRBJ2-7; TCRdb outputs TRBD1, but without DNA this stays unchecked. This CDR3 contains 13 residues. CDR1 is DFQATT, CDR2 SNEGSKA, per germline (reference sequence). CDR3 amino acids: CSARVRADYEQYF.

V and J are TRBV5-1 and TRBJ2-3; as DNA is missing, the TRBD2 call by TCRdb cannot be tested. Germline V gene lookup returns CDR1 SGHRS and CDR2 YFSETQ. This CDR3 is built from 16 residues. This chain's CDR3 is CASSWGTTSSTDTQYF.

This sequence joins TRBV3-1 and TRBJ2-1; absent DNA, TCRdb's TRBD2 call cannot be checked. This CDR3 contains 15 residues. Germline V gives CDR1 LGHDT, CDR2 YNNKEL (reference sequence). CDR3 protein: CASSQSGLGYNEQFF.

The V gene is TRBV28, the J gene TRBJ2-7; as DNA is missing, the TRBD1 call by TCRdb cannot be tested. The CDR3 totals 15 residues. Germline V lookup: CDR1 MDHEN, CDR2 SYDVKM. The CDR3 sequence is CANAPGTGGSYEQYF.

According to its frequency, this clonotype is medium-sized. The rearrangement uses TRBV11-3 and TRBJ2-1. The germline V gene has CDR1 SGHNT and CDR2 YENEEA. This CDR3 is built from 15 residues. CDR3: CASSLDLAGYNEQFF.

The chain has TRBV27 and TRBJ2-7; TCRdb designates TRBD1, a call that cannot be tested without DNA. Per the germline V gene, CDR1 is MNHEY and CDR2 is SMNVEV (reference sequence). The CDR3 length is 13 residues. CDR3 protein: CASSFQGRYEQYF.

This chain uses TRBV5-1 with TRBJ2-1. Germline loops: CDR1 SGHRS, CDR2 YFSETQ. The CDR3 spans 14 residues. The CDR3 sequence: CASSLAEGSNEQFF.

The V call is TRBV6-6, the J call TRBJ2-7. The CDR3 sequence is 13 residues long. The V gene's germline CDR1 is MNHNY and CDR2 SVGAGI (reference sequence). CDR3 in amino acids: CATLRTSSYEQYF.

V and J are TRBV15 and TRBJ2-1; with no DNA, the TCRdb D assignment of TRBD2 cannot be verified. CDR1 is LNHNV, CDR2 YYDKDF, per germline (reference sequence). There are 15 residues in the CDR3. The CDR3 sequence is CATSRRSGGAEEQFF. Full variable domain (outside the CDR3, taken from reference TRBV15 and TRBJ2-1): DAMVIQNPRYQVTQFGKPVTLSCSQTLNHNVMYWYQQKSSQAPKLLFHYYDKDFNNEADTPDNFQSRRPNTSFCFLDIRSPGLGDTAMYLCATSRRSGGAEEQFFGPGTRLTVL.

The rearrangement uses TRBV27 and TRBJ2-7; without DNA, the TCRdb call of TRBD2 cannot be checked. CDR1 is MNHEY, CDR2 SMNVEV, per germline (reference sequence). The CDR3 is 13 amino acids. The CDR3 protein is CASSLVGRHEQYF.

The chain couples TRBV20-1 to TRBJ2-7; TCRdb's assignment of TRBD2 cannot be checked, as there is no DNA. The CDR3 runs to 16 residues. Germline V gene sequence: CDR1 DFQATT, CDR2 SNEGSKA (reference sequence). CDR3 in amino acids: CSARDPSGTYSYEQYF.

J is TRBJ2-1 and V is TRBV12-3 or TRBV12-4; TCRdb's D gene call, TRBD2, goes unchecked for lack of DNA. This CDR3 comprises 11 residues. CDR3 in amino acids: CASSTSFEQFF.